These T cell receptor beta chains were read from a single sample in a study of OX40 agonist ivuxolimab in advanced cancers. Produced via immunoSEQ multiplex PCR; TCRdb's table is partial and in-frame only. This sample has approximately 100,000 clones, with approximately 86% found just once. Sample: CD4+ or CD8+ T cells sorted from blood, taken in a trial of the OX40 agonist ivuxolimab. The receptor set was obtained from an adult with an advanced solid tumor such as melanoma, head and neck, liver or kidney cancer. CDR3s include the opening cysteine and the closing phenylalanine or tryptophan. Fields, in order: D gene, clone size, J gene, V gene, CDR3 protein, CDR3 DNA. A D gene is named only where the DNA matches it firmly. Size is stated for part of the rows, as once, few or many counts, or as a class when the clone is expanded.

D gene: .
clone size: .
J gene: TRBJ2-7
V gene: TRBV28
CDR3 protein: CASSLVSYEQYF
CDR3 DNA: TGTGCCAGCAGTCTGGTCTCCTACGAGCAGTACTTC

D gene: TRBD1
clone size: once
J gene: TRBJ1-5
V gene: TRBV28
CDR3 protein: CASSPQGVGNQPQHF
CDR3 DNA: TGTGCCAGCAGTCCACAGGGGGTTGGGAATCAGCCCCAGCATTTT

D gene: TRBD1
clone size: .
J gene: TRBJ2-1
V gene: TRBV19
CDR3 protein: CASNTGGRNEQFF
CDR3 DNA: TGTGCCAGTAACACAGGGGGCAGAAATGAGCAGTTCTTC

D gene: .
clone size: .
J gene: TRBJ2-3
V gene: TRBV11-1
CDR3 protein: CASSLRQTDGTDTQYF
CDR3 DNA: TGTGCCAGCAGCCTCCGCCAGACGGATGGCACAGATACGCAGTATTTT

D gene: .
clone size: .
J gene: TRBJ1-2
V gene: TRBV9
CDR3 protein: CASSTLGNYGYTF
CDR3 DNA: TGTGCCAGCAGCACCCTAGGTAACTATGGCTACACCTTC

D gene: TRBD1
clone size: .
J gene: TRBJ2-7
V gene: TRBV5-1
CDR3 protein: CASIDRGEQYF
CDR3 DNA: TGCGCCAGCATCGACAGGGGAGAGCAGTACTTC

D gene: TRBD2
clone size: .
J gene: TRBJ2-5
V gene: TRBV2
CDR3 protein: CASSESPSGMETQYF
CDR3 DNA: TGTGCCAGCAGTGAATCGCCCAGCGGGATGGAGACCCAGTACTTC

D gene: TRBD1
clone size: once
J gene: TRBJ2-1
V gene: TRBV6-5
CDR3 protein: CASSYGQGGEQFF
CDR3 DNA: TGTGCCAGCAGTTACGGACAGGGTGGTGAGCAGTTCTTC

D gene: TRBD2
clone size: .
J gene: TRBJ2-1
V gene: TRBV6-1
CDR3 protein: CANAFRAGESDEQFF
CDR3 DNA: TGTGCCAACGCGTTTCGAGCGGGAGAATCAGATGAGCAGTTCTTC

D gene: .
clone size: .
J gene: TRBJ1-1
V gene: TRBV2
CDR3 protein: CASSNEMNTEAFF
CDR3 DNA: TGTGCCAGCAGTAATGAAATGAACACTGAAGCTTTCTTT

D gene: TRBD1
clone size: once
J gene: TRBJ2-7
V gene: TRBV19
CDR3 protein: CASSTRTGDHEQYF
CDR3 DNA: TGTGCCAGTAGTACTCGGACAGGGGATCACGAGCAGTACTTC

D gene: .
clone size: .
J gene: TRBJ2-1
V gene: TRBV6-6
CDR3 protein: CASTQEGNEQFF
CDR3 DNA: TGTGCCAGCACCCAAGAGGGCAATGAGCAGTTCTTC

D gene: TRBD1
clone size: .
J gene: TRBJ1-1
V gene: TRBV7-9
CDR3 protein: CASSHPMGQGAGEAFF
CDR3 DNA: TGTGCCAGCAGCCACCCCATGGGGCAGGGGGCCGGTGAAGCTTTCTTT

D gene: TRBD2
clone size: .
J gene: TRBJ2-2
V gene: TRBV28
CDR3 protein: CASSQAGVETGELFF
CDR3 DNA: TGTGCCAGCAGTCAAGCGGGAGTTGAAACCGGGGAGCTGTTTTTT

D gene: .
clone size: .
J gene: TRBJ2-1
V gene: TRBV18
CDR3 protein: CASSPKGYNEQFF
CDR3 DNA: TGTGCCAGCTCACCGAAAGGATACAATGAGCAGTTCTTC

D gene: .
clone size: .
J gene: TRBJ2-1
V gene: TRBV19
CDR3 protein: CASSIVRGHEQFF
CDR3 DNA: TGTGCCAGTAGTATAGTACGGGGGCATGAGCAGTTCTTC

D gene: .
clone size: .
J gene: TRBJ1-1
V gene: TRBV5-1
CDR3 protein: CASSLGNEAFF
CDR3 DNA: TGCGCCAGCAGCTTGGGGAATGAAGCTTTCTTT

D gene: TRBD1
clone size: .
J gene: TRBJ2-1
V gene: TRBV5-1
CDR3 protein: CASSSGTGTYNEQFF
CDR3 DNA: TGCGCCAGCAGCTCCGGGACAGGAACCTACAATGAGCAGTTCTTC

D gene: .
clone size: .
J gene: TRBJ1-3
V gene: TRBV5-1
CDR3 protein: CASSLPGAAGNTIYF
CDR3 DNA: TGCGCCAGCAGCCTACCCGGGGCAGCTGGAAACACCATATATTTT

D gene: TRBD1
clone size: .
J gene: TRBJ1-1
V gene: TRBV19
CDR3 protein: CASHPGGQVTSNTEAFF
CDR3 DNA: TGTGCCAGCCACCCGGGCGGACAGGTTACGAGTAACACTGAAGCTTTCTTT

D gene: .
clone size: .
J gene: TRBJ1-3
V gene: TRBV7-6
CDR3 protein: CASSLEVQGPSSGNTIYF
CDR3 DNA: TGTGCCAGCAGCTTAGAAGTACAGGGACCGAGCTCTGGAAACACCATATATTTT

D gene: .
clone size: .
J gene: TRBJ2-7
V gene: TRBV5-6
CDR3 protein: CASSLGSQTYEQYF
CDR3 DNA: TGTGCCAGCAGCTTGGGCAGCCAGACCTACGAGCAGTACTTC

D gene: TRBD2
clone size: .
J gene: TRBJ2-1
V gene: TRBV5-1
CDR3 protein: CASSSGTSGFVDNEQFF
CDR3 DNA: TGCGCCAGCAGTTCCGGGACTAGCGGCTTCGTGGACAATGAGCAGTTCTTC

D gene: .
clone size: .
J gene: TRBJ2-7
V gene: TRBV28
CDR3 protein: CASRAATGSITYEQYF
CDR3 DNA: TGTGCCAGCAGGGCCGCCACAGGCAGTATTACCTACGAGCAGTACTTC

D gene: .
clone size: .
J gene: TRBJ2-4
V gene: TRBV6-5
CDR3 protein: CASSYSTGVAKNIQYF
CDR3 DNA: TGTGCCAGCAGTTACTCGACAGGTGTAGCCAAAAACATTCAGTACTTC

D gene: .
clone size: .
J gene: TRBJ1-5
V gene: TRBV7-2
CDR3 protein: CASSWGWGLGNQPQHF
CDR3 DNA: TGTGCCAGCAGCTGGGGATGGGGTCTGGGCAATCAGCCCCAGCATTTT

D gene: TRBD1
clone size: .
J gene: TRBJ1-4
V gene: TRBV25-1
CDR3 protein: CASSEEQGEEKLFF
CDR3 DNA: TGTGCCAGCAGTGAAGAACAGGGGGAGGAAAAACTGTTTTTT

D gene: .
clone size: .
J gene: TRBJ2-1
V gene: TRBV27
CDR3 protein: CASTNSDRYNEQFF
CDR3 DNA: TGTGCCAGCACCAATTCGGACAGATACAATGAGCAGTTCTTC

D gene: .
clone size: .
J gene: TRBJ2-2
V gene: TRBV28
CDR3 protein: CASSSGDAGELFF
CDR3 DNA: TGTGCCAGCAGTTCTGGGGATGCCGGGGAGCTGTTTTTT

D gene: TRBD2
clone size: .
J gene: TRBJ2-6
V gene: TRBV7-2
CDR3 protein: CASLAGGSSGANVLTF
CDR3 DNA: TGTGCCAGTTTAGCGGGAGGGAGTTCTGGGGCCAACGTCCTGACTTTC

D gene: TRBD2
clone size: .
J gene: TRBJ2-7
V gene: TRBV28
CDR3 protein: CASSLSLAGFNEQYF
CDR3 DNA: TGTGCCAGCAGTTTATCTCTAGCGGGTTTTAACGAGCAGTACTTC

D gene: TRBD1
clone size: .
J gene: TRBJ2-1
V gene: TRBV4-1
CDR3 protein: CASSGQGANEQFF
CDR3 DNA: TGCGCCAGCAGCGGACAGGGGGCAAATGAGCAGTTCTTC

D gene: .
clone size: .
J gene: TRBJ2-7
V gene: TRBV7-9
CDR3 protein: CASSPYSGYEQYF
CDR3 DNA: TGTGCCAGCAGCCCCTATAGCGGCTACGAGCAGTACTTC

D gene: .
clone size: .
J gene: TRBJ1-5
V gene: TRBV28
CDR3 protein: CAWGDLNQPQHF
CDR3 DNA: TGTGCCTGGGGGGATCTCAATCAGCCCCAGCATTTT

D gene: .
clone size: .
J gene: TRBJ2-7
V gene: TRBV5-1
CDR3 protein: CASSSVGGEQYF
CDR3 DNA: TGCGCCAGCAGCTCCGTCGGAGGCGAGCAGTACTTC

D gene: TRBD2
clone size: .
J gene: TRBJ2-2
V gene: TRBV4-1
CDR3 protein: CASSQNSGRATGELFF
CDR3 DNA: TGCGCCAGCAGCCAGAATAGCGGGAGGGCCACCGGGGAGCTGTTTTTT

D gene: .
clone size: .
J gene: TRBJ1-1
V gene: TRBV18
CDR3 protein: CASSPPRTENTEAFF
CDR3 DNA: TGTGCCAGCTCACCACCGCGGACAGAGAACACTGAAGCTTTCTTT

D gene: .
clone size: .
J gene: TRBJ2-1
V gene: TRBV5-6
CDR3 protein: CASSLGAYNEQFF
CDR3 DNA: TGTGCCAGCAGCCTCGGAGCCTACAATGAGCAGTTCTTC

D gene: .
clone size: .
J gene: TRBJ2-1
V gene: TRBV7-2
CDR3 protein: CASSLQSGEGYNEQFF
CDR3 DNA: TGTGCCAGCAGCTTACAATCGGGAGAAGGCTACAATGAGCAGTTCTTC

D gene: .
clone size: .
J gene: TRBJ1-5
V gene: TRBV6-1
CDR3 protein: CASSEGITTVSNQPQHF
CDR3 DNA: TGTGCCAGCAGTGAAGGAATAACGACAGTTAGCAATCAGCCCCAGCATTTT

D gene: TRBD2
clone size: once
J gene: TRBJ2-3
V gene: TRBV7-3
CDR3 protein: CASSSGLAGTDTQYF
CDR3 DNA: TGTGCCAGCAGCTCGGGACTAGCGGGCACAGATACGCAGTATTTT

D gene: .
clone size: .
J gene: TRBJ2-7
V gene: TRBV7-2
CDR3 protein: CASSLAQESYEQYF
CDR3 DNA: TGTGCCAGCAGCTTAGCCCAGGAGTCCTACGAGCAGTACTTC

D gene: .
clone size: once
J gene: TRBJ1-1
V gene: TRBV7-8
CDR3 protein: CASSLAAPNTEAFF
CDR3 DNA: TGTGCCAGCAGCTTAGCGGCACCGAACACTGAAGCTTTCTTT

D gene: .
clone size: few
J gene: TRBJ2-3
V gene: TRBV2
CDR3 protein: CASSERVVQYF
CDR3 DNA: TGTGCCAGCAGTGAAAGGGTGGTGCAGTATTTT

D gene: .
clone size: .
J gene: TRBJ1-1
V gene: TRBV6-6
CDR3 protein: CASSLPTQGMNTEAFF
CDR3 DNA: TGTGCCAGCAGTCTACCCACACAGGGCATGAACACTGAAGCTTTCTTT

D gene: TRBD1
clone size: few
J gene: TRBJ2-1
V gene: TRBV12-5
CDR3 protein: CASGSRQGQWNEQFF
CDR3 DNA: TGTGCTAGTGGTTCCCGACAGGGGCAATGGAATGAGCAGTTCTTC

D gene: .
clone size: few
J gene: TRBJ2-7
V gene: TRBV6-1
CDR3 protein: CASSGGLVEQYF
CDR3 DNA: TGTGCCAGCAGTGGAGGACTGGTCGAGCAGTACTTC

D gene: .
clone size: .
J gene: TRBJ2-7
V gene: TRBV25-1
CDR3 protein: CASSDIAGAYEQYF
CDR3 DNA: TGTGCCAGCAGTGATATTGCGGGCGCCTACGAGCAGTACTTC

D gene: .
clone size: .
J gene: TRBJ1-2
V gene: TRBV7-9
CDR3 protein: CASSPPDSTGRNYGYTF
CDR3 DNA: TGTGCCAGCAGCCCGCCCGACTCGACAGGCCGAAACTATGGCTACACCTTC

D gene: TRBD1
clone size: .
J gene: TRBJ2-1
V gene: TRBV4-3
CDR3 protein: CASSQDWGQGFNEQFF
CDR3 DNA: TGCGCCAGCAGCCAAGATTGGGGACAGGGATTTAATGAGCAGTTCTTC

D gene: .
clone size: .
J gene: TRBJ2-7
V gene: TRBV27
CDR3 protein: CASSRGGRYEQYF
CDR3 DNA: TGTGCCAGCAGTAGGGGGGGCAGGTACGAGCAGTACTTC

D gene: .
clone size: .
J gene: TRBJ1-4
V gene: TRBV5-1
CDR3 protein: CASSPLDSGETNEKLFF
CDR3 DNA: TGCGCCAGCAGCCCATTGGATTCAGGGGAGACTAATGAAAAACTGTTTTTT

D gene: TRBD1
clone size: once
J gene: TRBJ1-2
V gene: TRBV5-6
CDR3 protein: CASIPRDRGGGYTF
CDR3 DNA: TGTGCCAGCATTCCTCGGGACAGGGGTGGTGGCTACACCTTC

D gene: .
clone size: once
J gene: TRBJ1-3
V gene: TRBV30
CDR3 protein: CAWAAYPEGHQFGNTIYF
CDR3 DNA: TGTGCCTGGGCTGCGTACCCGGAGGGACACCAATTTGGAAACACCATATATTTT

D gene: TRBD2
clone size: once
J gene: TRBJ2-2
V gene: TRBV7-9
CDR3 protein: CASSPTSGRGTGELFF
CDR3 DNA: TGTGCCAGCAGCCCGACTAGCGGGAGGGGGACCGGGGAGCTGTTTTTT